The entry below describes one TCR beta chain. The data stem from a study of shared clonotypes between healthy human individuals. The germline V gene encodes CDR1 SGHRS and CDR2 YFSETQ. This CDR3 is built from 14 residues. Trimming took off 4 bases at V and 9 bases at J, with 19 bases between the two ends. Clones were sequenced by immunoSEQ multiplex PCR, and TCRdb holds only the in-frame ones, with some missing. The sample shows fewer than 550,000 clones, 60% to 80% of them seen only once. The chain recombines TRBV5-1 with TRBJ2-5; tentative D call: TRBD2 (6 bases). The sample consisted of PBMCs. The TCR originated in a woman aged 40 to 49 in good health. Some clones in this sample may be carry-over from other donors' samples. The CDR3: CASSPGLRGEAQYF. The CDR3 region has the DNA TGCGCCAGCAGCCCCGGACTAAGGGGTGAGGCCCAGTACTTC.